Described below is a single T cell receptor beta chain sequence and its context. Its matching antigen is unknown. Its ends do not fully match the called genes, so a read error is possible. This record belongs to a study of blood T cells in healthy people across ages. Points from the study as a whole: A roughly linear fall in TCR beta diversity per million T cells was seen with increasing age. Lack of knowledge of donor CMV status possibly confounded expanded clonotype changes.

Combining a sample-barcoded 5' primer with a J-beta primer mix, a second PCR ran for roughly 7 to 11 cycles. TCRdb re-called the 5' RACE reads with MiXCR, one entry per CDR3 protein. This sample yields about 670,000 distinct CDR3 sequences, of which 40% to 65% are seen a single time; approximately 15% belongs to the top ten. The CDR3 runs to 18 residues. Germline-derived CDR1 and CDR2 are SEHNR and FQNEAQ (reference sequence). Total RNA extraction produced at least 5.5 micrograms (per sample) for the study. V gene TRBV7-9 combines with J gene TRBJ2-1; 7 nucleotides agree with TRBD2. This clonotype was obtained from a woman older than 75 in good health. The sequencing sample was made of blood. This CDR3 is CSSSLEWAGTNSYNEQFF. Here the CDR3 DNA reads TGTTCCAGCAGCTTAGAATGGGCAGGGACTAACTCCTACAATGAGCAGTTCTTC.